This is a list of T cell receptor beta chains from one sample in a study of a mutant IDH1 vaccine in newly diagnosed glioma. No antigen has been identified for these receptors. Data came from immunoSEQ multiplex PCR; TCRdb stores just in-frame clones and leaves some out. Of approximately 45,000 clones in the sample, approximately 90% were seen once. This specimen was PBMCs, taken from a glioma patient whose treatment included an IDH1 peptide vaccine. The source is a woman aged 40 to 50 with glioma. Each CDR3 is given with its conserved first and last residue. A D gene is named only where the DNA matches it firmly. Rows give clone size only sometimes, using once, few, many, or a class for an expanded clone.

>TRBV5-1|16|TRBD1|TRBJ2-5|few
TGCGCCAGCAGCGCCCTCGGGACAGTGATTCAAGAGACCCAGTACTTC
CASSALGTVIQETQYF
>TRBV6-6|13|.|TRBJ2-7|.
TGTGCCAGCAGATCGGGACAAAACTACGAGCAGTACTTC
CASRSGQNYEQYF
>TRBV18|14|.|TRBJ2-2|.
TGTGCCAGCTCACCAAGGTCGTCACCCGGGGAGCTGTTTTTT
CASSPRSSPGELFF
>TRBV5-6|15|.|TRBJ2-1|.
TGTGCCAGCAGCTTGACTAGCCCCTCCTACAATGAGCAGTTCTTC
CASSLTSPSYNEQFF
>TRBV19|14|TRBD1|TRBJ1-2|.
TGTGCCAGTAGCCCAGGGGGCATGGGGTATGGCTACACCTTC
CASSPGGMGYGYTF
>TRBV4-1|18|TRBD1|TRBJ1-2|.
TGCGCCAGCAGCCCTTACCGGAGCGAGGGGGCTTATAACTATGGCTACACCTTC
CASSPYRSEGAYNYGYTF
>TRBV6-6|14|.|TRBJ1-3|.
TGTGCCAGCAGTGGCCGGGGGCAGGGAAACACCATATATTTT
CASSGRGQGNTIYF
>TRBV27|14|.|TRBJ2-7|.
TGTGCCAGCAGTTTATTGGGCAGGGAATACGAGCAGTACTTC
CASSLLGREYEQYF
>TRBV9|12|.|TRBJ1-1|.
TGTGCCAGCAGCGAGGAGGGGACTGAAGCTTTCTTT
CASSEEGTEAFF
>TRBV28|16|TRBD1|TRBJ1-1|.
TGTGCCAGCAGTCCCCGGTGGACAGGGGGCTACACTGAAGCTTTCTTT
CASSPRWTGGYTEAFF
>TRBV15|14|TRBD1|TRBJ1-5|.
TGTGCCACCAGCAGAGACCCAGGGGGTCAGCCCCAGCATTTT
CATSRDPGGQPQHF
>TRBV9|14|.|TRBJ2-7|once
TGTGCCAGCAGCGCCCAGGGGGGCCCCTACGAGCAGTACTTC
CASSAQGGPYEQYF
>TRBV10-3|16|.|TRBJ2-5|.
TGTGCCATCAGTGAGTTGGGGGCAGGTACCCAAGAGACCCAGTACTTC
CAISELGAGTQETQYF
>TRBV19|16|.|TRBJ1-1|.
TGTGCCAGCGCACTTATTCCCGGTGGGATGAACACTGAAGCTTTCTTT
CASALIPGGMNTEAFF
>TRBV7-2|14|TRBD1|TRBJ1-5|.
TGTGCCAGCAGCTTCCAGACAGGGGGACAGCCCCAGCATTTT
CASSFQTGGQPQHF
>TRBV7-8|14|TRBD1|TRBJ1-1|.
TGTGCCAGCAGCCACCGACAGGGGAGTACTGAAGCTTTCTTT
CASSHRQGSTEAFF